The rows below give T cell receptor beta chains drawn from one sample of a study of identical twins. TCRdb redid the calling of the 5' RACE reads with MiXCR, one entry per CDR3 protein. The table includes 400,000 to 650,000 distinct CDR3 sequences, roughly 21% detected once. The sample was also reused in another study, on T cells expressing NK-cell markers.

Sequencing was carried out using CD4+ T cells sorted from blood. All receptors come from a woman aged 18-35 years in good health. Both conserved end residues are trimmed from each CDR3.

V gene	J gene	CDR3 protein
TRBV7-6	TRBJ1-1	ASSFGGGYTEAF
TRBV5-5	TRBJ1-5	ASSYGGPRNQPQH
TRBV27	TRBJ2-7	ASSLNRDRVYEQY
TRBV14	TRBJ2-3	ASSRLAPDTQY
TRBV6-5	TRBJ2-7	ASSLRREGIYEQY
TRBV20-1	TRBJ2-7	SARGAMRGTYEQY
TRBV5-5	TRBJ2-5	ASSWTDWSETQY
TRBV6-1	TRBJ2-1	ASSGSTSGSSYNEQF
TRBV10-1	TRBJ2-3	ASSEFLAGGDTQY
TRBV7-2	TRBJ2-7	ASSLATGTLSYEQY
TRBV6-2/TRBV6-3	TRBJ2-7	ASSFEAGGIYEQY
TRBV3-1	TRBJ2-3	ASSQYPGRRGDTQY
TRBV6-5	TRBJ1-1	ASSYQLRGVAEAF
TRBV9	TRBJ2-3	ASSVGVASGIDTQY
TRBV20-1	TRBJ2-1	SEKGLVDSGEQF
TRBV12-3/TRBV12-4	TRBJ1-2	ASSRQGQASNYGYT
TRBV9	TRBJ2-1	ASSVGRGGYDEQF
TRBV20-1	TRBJ1-6	SARDLRDSPLH
TRBV5-5	TRBJ1-2	ASSLITGTPYGYT
TRBV5-1	TRBJ2-3	ASSEFSGADTQY
TRBV7-2	TRBJ2-3	ASSYSHWDTQY
TRBV10-2	TRBJ1-5	ASGGLSSNQPQH
TRBV2	TRBJ2-3	ASSSIVDTQY
TRBV7-9	TRBJ2-5	ASSGSWGDRGETQY
TRBV20-1	TRBJ1-2	SAAQNGYT
TRBV6-2/TRBV6-3	TRBJ2-1	ASSAQAPNEQF
TRBV27	TRBJ2-6	ASSLILTSGANVLT
TRBV20-1	TRBJ2-3	SAREGVPGTDTQY
TRBV18	TRBJ2-7	ASSPNLGQGPYEQY